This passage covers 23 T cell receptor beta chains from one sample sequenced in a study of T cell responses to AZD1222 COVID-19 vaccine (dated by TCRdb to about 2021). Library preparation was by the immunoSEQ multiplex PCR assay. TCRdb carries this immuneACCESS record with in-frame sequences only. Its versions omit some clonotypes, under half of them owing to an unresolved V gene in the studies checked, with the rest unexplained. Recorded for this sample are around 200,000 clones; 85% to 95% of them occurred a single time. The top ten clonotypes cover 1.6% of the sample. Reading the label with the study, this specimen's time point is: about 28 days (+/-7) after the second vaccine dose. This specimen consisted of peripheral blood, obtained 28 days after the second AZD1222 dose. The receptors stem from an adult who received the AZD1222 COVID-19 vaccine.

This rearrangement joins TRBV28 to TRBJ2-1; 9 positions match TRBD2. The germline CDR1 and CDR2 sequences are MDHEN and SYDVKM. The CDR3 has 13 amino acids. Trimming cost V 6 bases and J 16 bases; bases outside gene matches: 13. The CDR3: CASSKWVAGERFF. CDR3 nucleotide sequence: TGTGCCAGCAGCAAGTGGGTAGCGGGAGAGCGATTCTTC.

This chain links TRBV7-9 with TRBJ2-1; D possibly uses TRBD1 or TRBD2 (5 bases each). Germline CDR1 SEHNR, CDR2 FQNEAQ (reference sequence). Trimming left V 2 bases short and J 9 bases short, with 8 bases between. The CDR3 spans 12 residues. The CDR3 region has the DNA TGTGCCAGCAGCTTACCGGGGACTGAGCAGTTCTTC. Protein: CASSLPGTEQFF. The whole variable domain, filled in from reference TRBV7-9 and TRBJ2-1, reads DTGVSQNPRHKITKRGQNVTFRCDPISEHNRLYWYRQTLGQGPEFLTYFQNEAQLEKSRLLSDRFSAERPKGSFSTLEIQRTEQGDSAMYLCASSLPGTEQFFGPGTRLTVL.

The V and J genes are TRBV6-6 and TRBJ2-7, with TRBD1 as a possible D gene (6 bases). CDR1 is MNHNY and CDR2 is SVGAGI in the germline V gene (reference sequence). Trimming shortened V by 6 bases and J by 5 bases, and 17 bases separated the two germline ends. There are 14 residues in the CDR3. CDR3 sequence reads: CASSFQRTVHEQYF. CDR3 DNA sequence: TGTGCCAGCAGCTTCCAGCGGACAGTCCACGAGCAGTACTTC.

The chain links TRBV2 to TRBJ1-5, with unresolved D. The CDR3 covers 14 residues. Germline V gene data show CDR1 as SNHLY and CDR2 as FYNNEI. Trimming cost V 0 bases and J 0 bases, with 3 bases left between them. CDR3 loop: CASSEALSNQPQHF. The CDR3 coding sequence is TGTGCCAGCAGTGAAGCGCTTAGCAATCAGCCCCAGCATTTT.

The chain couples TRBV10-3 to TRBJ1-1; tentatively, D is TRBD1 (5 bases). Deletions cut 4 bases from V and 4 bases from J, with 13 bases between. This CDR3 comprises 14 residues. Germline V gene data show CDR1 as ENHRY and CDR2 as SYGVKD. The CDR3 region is CAISVEGRGTEAFF. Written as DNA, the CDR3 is TGTGCCATCAGTGTCGAGGGGCGAGGCACTGAAGCTTTCTTT.

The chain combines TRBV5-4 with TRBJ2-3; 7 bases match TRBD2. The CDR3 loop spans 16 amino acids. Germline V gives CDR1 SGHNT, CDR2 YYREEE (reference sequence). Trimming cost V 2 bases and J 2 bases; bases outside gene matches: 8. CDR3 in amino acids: CASSFGVGGFTDTQYF. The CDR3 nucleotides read TGTGCCAGCAGCTTCGGAGTGGGGGGGTTCACAGATACGCAGTATTTT.

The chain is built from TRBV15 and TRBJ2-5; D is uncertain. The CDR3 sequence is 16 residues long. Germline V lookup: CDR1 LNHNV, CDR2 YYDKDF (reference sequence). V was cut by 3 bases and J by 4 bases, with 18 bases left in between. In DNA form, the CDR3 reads TGTGCCACCAGCAGCGCCGTTAACATGATTGGAGAGACCCAGTACTTC. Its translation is CATSSAVNMIGETQYF.

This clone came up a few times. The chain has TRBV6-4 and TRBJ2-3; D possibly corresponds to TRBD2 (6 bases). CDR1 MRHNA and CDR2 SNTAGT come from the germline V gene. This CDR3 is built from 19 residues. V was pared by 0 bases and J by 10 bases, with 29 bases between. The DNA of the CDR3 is TGTGCCAGCAGTGACTCGATTAGCGGTGGTGGGTTCGGTTCTACTGCGCAGTATTTT. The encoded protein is CASSDSISGGGFGSTAQYF.

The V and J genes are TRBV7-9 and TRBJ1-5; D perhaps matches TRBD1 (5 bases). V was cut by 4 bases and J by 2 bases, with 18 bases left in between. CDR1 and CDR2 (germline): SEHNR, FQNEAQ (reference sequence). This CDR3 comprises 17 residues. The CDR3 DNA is TGTGCCAGCAGCTCTACGGGGCAAGGTCGGGGCAATCAGCCCCAGCATTTT. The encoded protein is CASSSTGQGRGNQPQHF. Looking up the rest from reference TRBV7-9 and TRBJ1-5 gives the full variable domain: DTGVSQNPRHKITKRGQNVTFRCDPISEHNRLYWYRQTLGQGPEFLTYFQNEAQLEKSRLLSDRFSAERPKGSFSTLEIQRTEQGDSAMYLCASSSTGQGRGNQPQHFGDGTRLSIL.

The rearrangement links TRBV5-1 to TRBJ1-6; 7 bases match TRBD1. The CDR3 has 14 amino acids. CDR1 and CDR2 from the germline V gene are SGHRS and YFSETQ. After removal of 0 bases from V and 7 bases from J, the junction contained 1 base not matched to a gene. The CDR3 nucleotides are TGCGCCAGCAGCTTGGCACAGGGGAATTCACCCCTCCACTTT. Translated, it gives CASSLAQGNSPLHF.

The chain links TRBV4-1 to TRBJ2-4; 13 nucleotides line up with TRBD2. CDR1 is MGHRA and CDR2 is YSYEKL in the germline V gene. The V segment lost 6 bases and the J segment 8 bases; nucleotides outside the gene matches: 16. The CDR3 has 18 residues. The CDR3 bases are TGCGCCAGCAGTCGAACTGAAACGACTAGCGGGAGGTCGGACATTCAGTACTTC. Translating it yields CASSRTETTSGRSDIQYF.

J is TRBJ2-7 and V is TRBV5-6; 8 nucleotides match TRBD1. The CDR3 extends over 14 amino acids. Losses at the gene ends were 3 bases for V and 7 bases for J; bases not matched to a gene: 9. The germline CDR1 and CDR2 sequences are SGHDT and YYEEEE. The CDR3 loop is CASSSGQGRWEQYF. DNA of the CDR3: TGTGCCAGCAGCTCCGGACAGGGAAGATGGGAGCAGTACTTC.

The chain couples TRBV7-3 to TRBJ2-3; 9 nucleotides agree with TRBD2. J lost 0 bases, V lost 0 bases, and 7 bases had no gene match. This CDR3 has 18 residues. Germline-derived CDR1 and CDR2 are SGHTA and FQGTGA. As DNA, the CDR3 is TGTGCCAGCAGCTTAACGGGCCTAGCGGGGACTAGCACAGATACGCAGTATTTT. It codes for CASSLTGLAGTSTDTQYF. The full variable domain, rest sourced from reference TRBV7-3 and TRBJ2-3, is GAGVSQTPSNKVTEKGKYVELRCDPISGHTALYWYRQSLGQGPEFLIYFQGTGAADDSGLPNDRFFAVRPEGSVSTLKIQRTERGDSAVYLCASSLTGLAGTSTDTQYFGPGTRLTVL.

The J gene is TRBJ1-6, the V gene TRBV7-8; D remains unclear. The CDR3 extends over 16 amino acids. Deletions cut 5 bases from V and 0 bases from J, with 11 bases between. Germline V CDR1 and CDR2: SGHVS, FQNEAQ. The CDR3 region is CASSGDRSSYNSPLHF. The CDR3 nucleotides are TGTGCCAGCAGCGGTGATAGGAGCTCCTATAATTCACCCCTCCACTTT. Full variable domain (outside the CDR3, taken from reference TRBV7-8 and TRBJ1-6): GAGVSQSPRYKVAKRGQDVALRCDPISGHVSLFWYQQALGQGPEFLTYFQNEAQLDKSGLPSDRFFAERPEGSVSTLKIQRTQQEDSAVYLCASSGDRSSYNSPLHFGNGTRLTVT.

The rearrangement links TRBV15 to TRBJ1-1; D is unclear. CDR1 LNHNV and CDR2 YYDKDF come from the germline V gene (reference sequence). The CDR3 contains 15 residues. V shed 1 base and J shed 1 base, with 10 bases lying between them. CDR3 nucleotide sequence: TGTGCCACCAGCAGAGTGTCTGGCAGGAACACTGAAGCTTTCTTT. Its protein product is CATSRVSGRNTEAFF.

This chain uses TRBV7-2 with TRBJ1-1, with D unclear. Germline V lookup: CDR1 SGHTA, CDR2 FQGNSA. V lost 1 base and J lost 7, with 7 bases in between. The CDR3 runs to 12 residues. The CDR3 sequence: CASSLGRVEAFF. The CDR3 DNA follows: TGTGCCAGCAGCTTAGGGAGGGTTGAAGCTTTCTTT.

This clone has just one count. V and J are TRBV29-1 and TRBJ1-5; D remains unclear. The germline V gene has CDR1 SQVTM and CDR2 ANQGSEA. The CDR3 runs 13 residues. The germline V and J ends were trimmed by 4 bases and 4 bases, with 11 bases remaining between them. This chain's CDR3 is CSVALQVNQPQHF. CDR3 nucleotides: TGCAGCGTTGCCCTCCAGGTAAATCAGCCCCAGCATTTT.

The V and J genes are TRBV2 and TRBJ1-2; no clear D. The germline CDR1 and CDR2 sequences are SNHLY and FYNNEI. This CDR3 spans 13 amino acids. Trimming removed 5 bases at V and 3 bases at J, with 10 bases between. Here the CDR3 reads CASSRAWDYGYTF. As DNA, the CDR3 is TGTGCCAGCAGTAGGGCGTGGGACTATGGCTACACCTTC.

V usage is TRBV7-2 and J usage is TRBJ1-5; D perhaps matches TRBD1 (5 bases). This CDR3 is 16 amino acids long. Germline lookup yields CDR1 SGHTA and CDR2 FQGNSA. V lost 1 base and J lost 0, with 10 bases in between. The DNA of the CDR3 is TGTGCCAGCAGCTTAGGGGGCAGATATAGCAATCAGCCCCAGCATTTT. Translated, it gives CASSLGGRYSNQPQHF.

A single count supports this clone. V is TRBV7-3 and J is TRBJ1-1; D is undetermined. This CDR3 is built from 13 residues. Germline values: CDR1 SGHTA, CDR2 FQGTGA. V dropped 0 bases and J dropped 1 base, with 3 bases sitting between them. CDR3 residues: CASSLTRNTEAFF. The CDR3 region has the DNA TGTGCCAGCAGCTTAACAAGGAACACTGAAGCTTTCTTT.

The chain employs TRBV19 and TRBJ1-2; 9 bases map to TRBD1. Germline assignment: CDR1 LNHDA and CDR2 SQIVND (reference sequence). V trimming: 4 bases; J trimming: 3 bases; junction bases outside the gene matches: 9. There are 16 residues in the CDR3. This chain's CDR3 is CASSTWGTGSDYGYTF. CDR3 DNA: TGTGCCAGTAGTACGTGGGGGACAGGGAGCGACTATGGCTACACCTTC.

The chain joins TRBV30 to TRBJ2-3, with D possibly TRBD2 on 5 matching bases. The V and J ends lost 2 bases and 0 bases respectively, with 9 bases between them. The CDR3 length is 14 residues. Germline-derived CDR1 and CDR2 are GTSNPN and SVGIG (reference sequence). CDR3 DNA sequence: TGTGCCTGGAGTTACGGGATCAGCACAGATACGCAGTATTTT. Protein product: CAWSYGISTDTQYF.

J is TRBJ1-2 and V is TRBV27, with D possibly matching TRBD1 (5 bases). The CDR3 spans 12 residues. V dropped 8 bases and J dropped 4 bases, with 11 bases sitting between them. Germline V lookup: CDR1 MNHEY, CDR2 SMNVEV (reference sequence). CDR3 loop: CASFDRVYGYTF. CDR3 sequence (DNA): TGTGCCAGCTTTGACAGAGTCTATGGCTACACCTTC.